The clone carrying this T cell receptor beta chain was seen only a few times. Antigen: not known. The entry originates in a study of T cells in Graves' hyperthyroidism and ophthalmopathy. Amplified TCR beta CDR3 regions came from RNA transcripts. Using the HTBI primer set, a first-round RT-PCR was run on the TCR CDR3. Each CDR3 protein is one row after TCRdb ran MiXCR on the multiplex PCR reads. Here the sample spans under 700,000 distinct CDR3 sequences, approximately 15% being singletons. Study-wide findings and caveats: Appearing also in blood were most of the thyroid clonotypes expanded above 0.001. A 13 V-J model separated ophthalmopathy from stable hyperthyroidism.

Diagnosing involved the use of clinical symptoms, serum thyroxine and TRAb, thyroid ultrasound and orbital computed tomography. This sample holds PBMCs from roughly 10 ml fresh peripheral blood. The V end was cut by 4 bases, the J end by 9 bases, with 10 bases between. Per germline, CDR1 SGHTA and CDR2 FQGNSA. This CDR3 has 12 residues. The rearrangement joins TRBV7-2 to TRBJ2-1; D is undetermined. This clonotype originated in a young woman with Graves' hyperthyroidism. Sequences were obtained from blood. The CDR3 DNA reads TGTGCCAGCAGCTCTCATGGTTTTGAGCAGTTCTTC. Protein: CASSSHGFEQFF.